The clone carrying this TCR beta chain was seen many times. These data are taken from a study of spatial heterogeneity in lung cancer. Specified time point: blood at routine non-recurrence follow-up after resection. Whole RNA was taken from tumor, nontumor lung or frozen PBMC; it was then sequenced unsorted. In TCRdb, the 5' RACE reads were re-called with MiXCR into one record per CDR3 protein. Of 51,000 or so distinct CDR3 sequences in the sample, 6.5% to 7.5% were seen once. The V gene's germline CDR1 is SGDLS and CDR2 YYNGEE. The CDR3 extends over 16 amino acids. Trimming stripped 0 bases from V and 2 bases from J, with 14 bases between.

The sequencing here drew on PBMCs, taken at follow-up. The sequence derives from a female donor with early-stage non-small cell lung cancer. The chain recombines TRBV9 with TRBJ1-1; D may be TRBD1 (5 bases). CDR3 DNA: TGTGCCAGCAGCGTAGGAGGACATCCCATTAACACTGAAGCTTTCTTT. Translating gives CASSVGGHPINTEAFF.